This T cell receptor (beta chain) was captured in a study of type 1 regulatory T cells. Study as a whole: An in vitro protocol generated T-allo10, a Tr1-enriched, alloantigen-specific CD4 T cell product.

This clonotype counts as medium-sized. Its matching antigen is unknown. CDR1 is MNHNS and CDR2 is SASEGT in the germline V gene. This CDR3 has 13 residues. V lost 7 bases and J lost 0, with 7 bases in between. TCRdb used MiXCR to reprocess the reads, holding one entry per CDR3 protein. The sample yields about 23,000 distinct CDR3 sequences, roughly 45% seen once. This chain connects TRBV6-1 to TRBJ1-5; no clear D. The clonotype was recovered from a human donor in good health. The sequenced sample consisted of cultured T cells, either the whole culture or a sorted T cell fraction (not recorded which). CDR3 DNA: TGTGCCAGCAATACCATTAGCAATCAGCCCCAGCATTTT. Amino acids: CASNTISNQPQHF.